These T cell receptor beta chains were read from a single sample in a study of Graves' ophthalmopathy and Graves' hyperthyroidism. Each CDR3 protein is one row after TCRdb ran MiXCR on the multiplex PCR reads. The table lists over a million distinct CDR3 sequences, about two fifths of them singletons. Material for sequencing was peripheral blood or thyroid tissue (not recorded which). The receptors come from an adult man with Graves' hyperthyroidism. CDR3s include the opening cysteine and the closing phenylalanine or tryptophan. Each record gives: clone size, J gene, CDR3 length, D gene, V gene, CDR3 protein, CDR3 DNA. The D gene is left open where the match is weak. Clone size is not always given. Where it is, it says once, few, many or a class for expanded clones.

clone_size: many; j_call: TRBJ2-7; cdr3_length: 13; d_call: TRBD2; v_call: TRBV29-1; cdr3_aa: CSVVRENVYEQYF; cdr3_nt: TGCAGCGTGGTGCGGGAGAACGTTTACGAGCAGTACTTC
clone_size: .; j_call: TRBJ1-2; cdr3_length: 16; d_call: .; v_call: TRBV5-1; cdr3_aa: CASSSPSRGAGYGYTF; cdr3_nt: TGCGCCAGCAGCTCACCCAGTCGAGGGGCCGGCTATGGCTACACCTTC
clone_size: many; j_call: TRBJ2-7; cdr3_length: 15; d_call: TRBD2; v_call: TRBV20-1; cdr3_aa: CSAREQTSGRAEQYF; cdr3_nt: TGCAGTGCTAGAGAGCAGACTAGCGGGAGGGCAGAGCAGTACTTC
clone_size: .; j_call: TRBJ1-5; cdr3_length: 14; d_call: TRBD1; v_call: TRBV5-1; cdr3_aa: CASSDGTGRQPQHF; cdr3_nt: TGCGCCAGCAGCGACGGGACAGGGCGTCAGCCCCAGCATTTT
clone_size: .; j_call: TRBJ1-1; cdr3_length: 14; d_call: .; v_call: TRBV10-3; cdr3_aa: CAISDGGPNTEAFF; cdr3_nt: TGTGCCATCAGTGATGGGGGCCCGAACACTGAAGCTTTCTTT
clone_size: few; j_call: TRBJ1-5; cdr3_length: 15; d_call: TRBD1; v_call: TRBV20-1; cdr3_aa: CSARRNRGPNQPQHF; cdr3_nt: TGCAGTGCTAGAAGAAACAGGGGTCCCAATCAGCCCCAGCATTTT
clone_size: many; j_call: TRBJ2-7; cdr3_length: 14; d_call: .; v_call: TRBV4-3; cdr3_aa: CASSQDLGVGEQYF; cdr3_nt: TGCGCCAGCAGCCAAGATCTTGGGGTCGGCGAGCAGTACTTC
clone_size: many; j_call: TRBJ1-6; cdr3_length: 13; d_call: TRBD1; v_call: TRBV2; cdr3_aa: CANLGQGGSPLHF; cdr3_nt: TGTGCCAACCTCGGACAGGGAGGTTCACCCCTCCACTTT
clone_size: many; j_call: TRBJ1-5; cdr3_length: 16; d_call: .; v_call: TRBV20-1; cdr3_aa: CSASQEGLSGNQPQHF; cdr3_nt: TGCAGTGCTAGTCAAGAGGGATTATCAGGCAATCAGCCCCAGCATTTT
clone_size: few; j_call: TRBJ2-5; cdr3_length: 16; d_call: TRBD2; v_call: TRBV5-4; cdr3_aa: CASSQDKVGGVETQYF; cdr3_nt: TGTGCCAGCAGCCAAGATAAGGTGGGGGGGGTGGAGACCCAGTACTTC
clone_size: many; j_call: TRBJ2-7; cdr3_length: 15; d_call: TRBD2; v_call: TRBV7-9; cdr3_aa: CASSPTAGGFDEQYF; cdr3_nt: TGTGCCAGCAGCCCCACAGCGGGAGGATTTGACGAGCAGTACTTC